The clone carrying this TCR beta chain showed up many times. This entry is derived from a study of T cells in Graves' hyperthyroidism and ophthalmopathy. Turning to the study itself: At the time of initial diagnosis and before any treatment, peripheral blood was collected.

Germline-derived CDR1 and CDR2 are DFQATT and SNEGSKA (reference sequence). The V gene end was trimmed by 5 bases and the J gene end by 4 bases; junction bases not matched to a gene: 8. The CDR3 has 13 residues. Amplification yielded TCR beta CDR3 regions, with RNA transcripts as the source. The HTBI primer set was used in a first-round RT-PCR of the TCR CDR3. TCRdb re-analysed the multiplex PCR reads in MiXCR, keeping a single row per CDR3 protein. The table shows more than 500,000 distinct CDR3 sequences, with 14% occurring only once. The specimen sequenced was blood. V gene TRBV20-1 combines with J gene TRBJ2-7; TRBD2 matches 7 bases. The source is a woman in her thirties or forties with Graves' hyperthyroidism. The CDR3 bases are TGCAGTGCTGGCCCCAGGACTAGTTACGAGCAGTACTTC. Its protein product is CSAGPRTSYEQYF.